These 22 T cell receptor beta chains share one sample of origin, sequenced in a study of shared clonotypes between healthy human individuals. Clones were read by immunoSEQ multiplex PCR, and TCRdb kept only the in-frame ones, dropping some. Of about 180,000 clones in the sample, approximately 95% were seen once. The sample comprised naive CD4+ T cells sorted from blood. Indicated subset: CD45RA+ positively selected. Receptors were obtained from a young woman in good health.

The chain joins TRBV6-6 to TRBJ1-1; 8 bases map to TRBD1. With 2 bases clipped from V and 3 bases from J, the junction kept 8 bases outside the gene matches. The CDR3 runs to 16 residues. Germline lookup yields CDR1 MNHNY and CDR2 SVGAGI (reference sequence). CDR3 nucleotide sequence: TGTGCCAGCAGTTACCAAAGACAGGGGTATTACACTGAAGCTTTCTTT. The encoded protein is CASSYQRQGYYTEAFF.

The chain is built from TRBV6-5 and TRBJ2-7; TRBD2 matches at 9 bases. The CDR3 has 15 amino acids. V was clipped by 2 bases and J by 3 bases; unmatched bases: 5. Per the germline V gene, CDR1 is MNHEY and CDR2 is SVGAGI. The CDR3 nucleotides are TGTGCCAGCAGTTACAAGACTAGCGGAAACTACGAGCAGTACTTC. It codes for CASSYKTSGNYEQYF.

The J gene is TRBJ2-2, the V gene TRBV7-2, with 7 positions matching TRBD1. The V segment lost 1 base and the J segment 4 bases; nucleotides outside the gene matches: 3. Germline CDR1 SGHTA, CDR2 FQGNSA. The CDR3 covers 15 residues. The CDR3 here is CASSLVSGGTGELFF. CDR3 sequence (DNA): TGTGCCAGCAGCTTAGTTTCAGGGGGCACCGGGGAGCTGTTTTTT.

J is TRBJ1-3 and V is TRBV7-2; D gene unclear. Trimming pared 2 bases from V and 3 bases from J, leaving 5 bases between. Germline V gene lookup returns CDR1 SGHTA and CDR2 FQGNSA. The length of the CDR3 is 13 residues. The CDR3 coding sequence is TGTGCCAGCAGCTTATTGGGTGGAAACACCATATATTTT. Protein sequence: CASSLLGGNTIYF.

The V gene is TRBV6-6, the J gene TRBJ2-7; D is unclear. In germline, CDR1 is MNHNY, CDR2 SVGAGI (reference sequence). Between the trimmed V and J ends, which lost 0 bases and 0 bases, there was a span of 9 bases. The CDR3 spans 15 residues. Written as DNA, the CDR3 is TGTGCCAGCAGTTACTCGACGCCGGGCTCCTACGAGCAGTACTTC. Encoded protein: CASSYSTPGSYEQYF.

This chain connects TRBV5-1 to TRBJ2-7; 9 bases are a match to TRBD1. The CDR3 has 19 amino acids. J was trimmed by 0 bases and V by 0 bases; bases with no gene match: 13. Germline assignment: CDR1 SGHRS and CDR2 YFSETQ. CDR3: CASSLASLGTGQSSYEQYF. In DNA form, the CDR3 reads TGCGCCAGCAGCTTGGCCTCGCTGGGGACAGGGCAAAGCTCCTACGAGCAGTACTTC.

V gene TRBV4-2 combines with J gene TRBJ2-2; 13 nucleotides align to TRBD2. The CDR3 has 18 amino acids. V was clipped by 5 bases and J by 0 bases; unmatched bases: 6. The germline CDR1 and CDR2 sequences are LGHNA and YNFKEQ. The DNA for the CDR3 is TGTGCCAGCAGCTTGAGGACTAGCGGGGGAACGAACACCGGGGAGCTGTTTTTT. Translating gives CASSLRTSGGTNTGELFF.

The chain couples TRBV7-9 to TRBJ1-5; 8 bases are shared with TRBD1. V dropped 5 bases and J dropped 3; count of bases not matched to a gene: 6. Germline V CDR1 and CDR2: SEHNR, FQNEAQ (reference sequence). CDR3 length equals 15 residues. The CDR3 sequence is CASSPTGGVNQPQHF. CDR3 coding DNA: TGTGCCAGCAGCCCTACAGGGGGGGTCAATCAGCCCCAGCATTTT.

The J gene is TRBJ2-7, the V gene TRBV11-2; D is undetermined. CDR3 length: 15 amino acids. CDR1 SGHAT and CDR2 FQNNGV come from the germline V gene. The germline V and J ends were trimmed by 1 base and 0 bases, with 10 bases remaining between them. Here the CDR3 reads CASSLVQASSYEQYF. CDR3 nucleotide sequence: TGTGCCAGCAGCTTAGTGCAGGCGAGCTCCTACGAGCAGTACTTC.

This clone was seen once. The rearrangement joins TRBV18 to TRBJ2-5, with D perhaps TRBD1 (5 bases). The J call may be wrong; the DNA end is better matched by TRBJ2-7. CDR3 length: 12 amino acids. Germline assignment: CDR1 KGHSH and CDR2 LQKENI. This chain's CDR3 is CASSQGLDEQYF. The CDR3 nucleotides read TGTGCCAGCTCACAGGGGCTTGACGAGCAGTACTTC.

V is TRBV5-1 and J is TRBJ2-5; either TRBD1 or TRBD2 may fit D (5 bases each). The V end lost 6 bases, the J end lost 0 bases, and 12 bases lay between the germline ends. This CDR3 comprises 14 residues. Germline V gene sequence: CDR1 SGHRS, CDR2 YFSETQ. The CDR3 sequence: CASTWDGYQETQYF. In DNA, the CDR3 is TGCGCCAGCACTTGGGACGGGTACCAAGAGACCCAGTACTTC.

The chain has TRBV2 and TRBJ2-7; possibly TRBD1 for D (6 bases). Germline CDR1 reads SNHLY; CDR2 reads FYNNEI. Trimming pared 1 base from V and 0 bases from J, leaving 10 bases between. The CDR3 spans 15 residues. CDR3 amino acids: CASSEGQDFSYEQYF. CDR3 DNA: TGTGCCAGCAGTGAAGGACAGGACTTCTCCTACGAGCAGTACTTC.

This sequence joins TRBV5-6 and TRBJ2-5; 8 nucleotides align to TRBD2. Germline values: CDR1 SGHDT, CDR2 YYEEEE. Trimming cost V 2 bases and J 1 base; bases outside gene matches: 4. This CDR3 spans 15 amino acids. DNA for the CDR3: TGTGCCAGCAGCTTCACGGGAGGGCCCCAAGAGACCCAGTACTTC. It encodes CASSFTGGPQETQYF. Based on the CDR3 plus reference TRBV5-6 and TRBJ2-5, the full variable domain is DAGVTQSPTHLIKTRGQQVTLRCSPKSGHDTVSWYQQALGQGPQFIFQYYEEEERQRGNFPDRFSGHQFPNYSSELNVNALLLGDSALYLCASSFTGGPQETQYFGPGTRLLVL.

The V gene is TRBV28, the J gene TRBJ1-4; 7 nucleotides match TRBD1. This CDR3 region has 14 residues. With V trimmed by 5 bases and J by 7 bases, 7 bases remained unmatched. Germline V gene sequence: CDR1 MDHEN, CDR2 SYDVKM. The CDR3 coding sequence is TGTGCCAGCAGTCTTGCACAGGGGACTGAAAAACTGTTTTTT. Encoded protein: CASSLAQGTEKLFF.

The V call is TRBV5-1, the J call TRBJ2-1, with 8 bases matching TRBD1. The CDR3 length is 13 residues. Trimming removed 3 bases from V and 6 bases from J; junction bases left unmatched: 2. Germline values: CDR1 SGHRS, CDR2 YFSETQ. CDR3 in amino acids: CASSWGQVNEQFF. CDR3 bases: TGCGCCAGCAGCTGGGGACAGGTCAATGAGCAGTTCTTC.

The chain carries TRBV11-2 and TRBJ2-7, with a weak D call TRBD1 (7 bases). Germline lookup yields CDR1 SGHAT and CDR2 FQNNGV. CDR3 length: 15 amino acids. The germline V and J ends were trimmed by 4 bases and 2 bases, with 15 bases remaining between them. The CDR3 DNA is TGTGCCAGCAGCTCTGCGGCGGGACAGACCTACGAGCAGTACTTC. Translation: CASSSAAGQTYEQYF. The full variable domain, its missing parts supplied by reference TRBV11-2 and TRBJ2-7, is EAGVAQSPRYKIIEKRQSVAFWCNPISGHATLYWYQQILGQGPKLLIQFQNNGVVDDSQLPKDRFSAERLKGVDSTLKIQPAKLEDSAVYLCASSSAAGQTYEQYFGPGTRLTVT.

V and J are TRBV4-2 and TRBJ2-5, with 14 bases matching TRBD2. The DNA matches TRBJ2-7 better at its end, which makes the J call doubtful. Per germline, CDR1 LGHNA and CDR2 YNFKEQ. The CDR3 runs 17 residues. CDR3 sequence: CASSPPTSGGERNEQYF. As DNA, the CDR3 is TGTGCCAGCAGCCCCCCGACTAGCGGGGGGGAAAGGAACGAGCAGTACTTC.

CDR3 sequence (DNA): TGTGCCAGCAGAGAGACAGGGAACTTCGACGAGCAGTACTTC. Translation gives CASRETGNFDEQYF. The V gene is TRBV2, the J gene TRBJ2-7, with 7 bases that match TRBD1. V gave up 6 bases and J gave up 5 bases; unmatched junction bases: 10. The germline V gene encodes CDR1 SNHLY and CDR2 FYNNEI. The CDR3 runs 14 residues.

V usage is TRBV18 and J usage is TRBJ2-5; no clear D. Germline V lookup: CDR1 KGHSH, CDR2 LQKENI. This CDR3 has 13 residues. V was clipped by 4 bases and J by 4 bases, with 10 bases between them. Written as DNA, the CDR3 is TGTGCCAGCTCACTGGCCTTGGGAGAGACCCAGTACTTC. The encoded protein is CASSLALGETQYF.

The J gene is TRBJ1-4, the V gene TRBV28; TRBD1 agrees at 7 bases. Germline V gene lookup returns CDR1 MDHEN and CDR2 SYDVKM. V shed 6 bases and J 4 bases; nucleotides not matched to a gene: 5. The CDR3 extends over 14 amino acids. The CDR3 is CASSQTGNNEKLFF. The DNA for the CDR3 is TGTGCCAGCAGCCAGACAGGGAATAATGAAAAACTGTTTTTT.

This clone was counted between two and nine times. The rearrangement uses TRBV6-6 and TRBJ2-7, with D possibly TRBD1 on 5 matching bases. The germline V gene has CDR1 MNHNY and CDR2 SVGAGI (reference sequence). Trimming pared 10 bases from V and 4 bases from J, leaving 20 bases between. The CDR3 contains 14 residues. CDR3 protein: CATTLPTGIYEQYF. CDR3 DNA: TGTGCCACGACCCTACCAACAGGTATATACGAGCAGTACTTC.

In nucleotides, the CDR3 is TGTGCCAGCAGCGCTCTATATGGGAACACTGAAGCTTTCTTT. Amino acid sequence: CASSALYGNTEAFF. The chain has TRBV9 and TRBJ1-1; D uncertain. Germline V lookup: CDR1 SGDLS, CDR2 YYNGEE. The CDR3 is 14 residues long. With 3 bases removed from V and 1 base from J, the gap between germline ends came to 10 bases.